This entry is about one T cell receptor (beta chain). This record belongs to a study of T-cell memory formation after mild COVID-19. TCRdb analysed the 5' RACE reads with MiXCR anew, one entry per CDR3 protein. The data contain 580,000 or so distinct CDR3 sequences, 15% to 20% of them singletons. Unmatched junction bases numbered 6, after V lost 3 bases and J lost 4 bases. Germline CDR1 and CDR2: LGHNA and YSLEER. This CDR3 has 14 amino acids. This TCR came from an adult woman who had mild COVID-19 (a few samples of this study predate the infection). Cell type and time point are not known. Material: PBMCs or a T cell subset sorted from them (not recorded which). V and J are TRBV4-3 and TRBJ2-7, with 7 bases identical to TRBD2. This chain's CDR3 is CASSQGGSVYEQYF. CDR3 coding DNA: TGCGCCAGCAGCCAGGGCGGGAGTGTTTACGAGCAGTACTTC.